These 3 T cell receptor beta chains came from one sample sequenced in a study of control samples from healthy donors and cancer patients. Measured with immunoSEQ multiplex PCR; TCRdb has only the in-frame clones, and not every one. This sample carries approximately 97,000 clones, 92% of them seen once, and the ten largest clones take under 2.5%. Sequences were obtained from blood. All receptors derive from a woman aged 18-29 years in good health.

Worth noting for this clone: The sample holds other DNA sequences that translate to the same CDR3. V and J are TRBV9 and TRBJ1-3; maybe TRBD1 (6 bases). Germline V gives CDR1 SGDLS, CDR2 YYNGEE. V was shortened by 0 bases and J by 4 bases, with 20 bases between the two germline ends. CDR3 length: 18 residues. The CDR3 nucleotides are TGTGCCAGCAGCGTAGTTGGAGGGGGTCTCCCAGGGGGAAACACCATATATTTT. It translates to CASSVVGGGLPGGNTIYF. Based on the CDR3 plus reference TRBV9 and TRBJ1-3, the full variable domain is DSGVTQTPKHLITATGQRVTLRCSPRSGDLSVYWYQQSLDQGLQFLIQYYNGEERAKGNILERFSAQQFPDLHSELNLSSLELGDSALYFCASSVVGGGLPGGNTIYFGEGSWLTVV.

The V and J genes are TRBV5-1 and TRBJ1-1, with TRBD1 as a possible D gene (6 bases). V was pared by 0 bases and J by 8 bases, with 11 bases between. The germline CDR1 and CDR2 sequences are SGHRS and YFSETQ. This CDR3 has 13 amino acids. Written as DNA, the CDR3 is TGCGCCAGCAGCTTGGAACAGGGTATCGAAGCTTTCTTT. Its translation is CASSLEQGIEAFF.

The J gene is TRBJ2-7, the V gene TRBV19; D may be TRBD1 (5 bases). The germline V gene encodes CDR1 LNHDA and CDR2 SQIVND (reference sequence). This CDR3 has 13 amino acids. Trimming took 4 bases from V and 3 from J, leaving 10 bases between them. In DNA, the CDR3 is TGTGCCAGTAGTAAAGGGGCTGGCTACGAGCAGTACTTC. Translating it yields CASSKGAGYEQYF.